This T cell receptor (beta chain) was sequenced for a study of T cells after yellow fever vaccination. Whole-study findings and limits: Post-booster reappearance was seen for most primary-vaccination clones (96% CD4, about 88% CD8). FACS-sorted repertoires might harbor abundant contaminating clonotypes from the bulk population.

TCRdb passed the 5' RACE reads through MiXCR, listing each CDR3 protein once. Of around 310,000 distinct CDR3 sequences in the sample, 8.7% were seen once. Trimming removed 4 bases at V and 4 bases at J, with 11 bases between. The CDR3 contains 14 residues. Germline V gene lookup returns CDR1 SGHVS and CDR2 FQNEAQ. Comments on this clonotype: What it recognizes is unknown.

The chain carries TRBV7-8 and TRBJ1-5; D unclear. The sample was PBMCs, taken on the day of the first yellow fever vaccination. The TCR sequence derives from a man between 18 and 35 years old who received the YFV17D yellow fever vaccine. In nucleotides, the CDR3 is TGTGCCAGCAGCTCCAGGATAGCAAATCAGCCCCAGCATTTT. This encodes CASSSRIANQPQHF.